This TCR beta chain was sequenced in a study of control samples from healthy donors and cancer patients. TCRdb keeps only in-frame clones here, not all; method: immunoSEQ multiplex PCR. This repertoire shows 90,000 to 150,000 clones, about 91% found once; its top ten account for 3% to 4%. Per the germline V gene, CDR1 is SNHLY and CDR2 is FYNNEI. The CDR3 has 15 amino acids. V was pared by 5 bases and J by 3 bases, with 8 bases of the junction left unmatched. V gene TRBV2 combines with J gene TRBJ2-5; 8 bases are a match to TRBD1. This TCR derives from a man between 40 and 49 years old in good health. The sample comprised blood. The CDR3 nucleotides read TGTGCCAGCAGTCTATTAACAGGGGGAAAAGAGACCCAGTACTTC. It encodes CASSLLTGGKETQYF.